Here is one T cell receptor (beta chain) with its context. Its antigen remains unidentified. This entry comes from a study of T cell clones after liver transplantation. Study-wide context: A pre-transplant mixed lymphocyte reaction with TCRbeta sequencing defined graft-donor-reactive clones followed in post-transplant blood. Tolerant meant at least one year fully off immunosuppression without liver enzymes above twice normal. Study-wide results and limits: Graft donor-reactive T cells may have migrated into the graft rather than being deleted. The donor-reactive repertoire was only partly measurable in a couple of subjects, lacking donor cells.

Libraries were prepared by immunoSEQ multiplex PCR; TCRdb keeps only in-frame clonotypes and omits some of them. The table includes about 53,000 clones, around 84% detected once. In germline, CDR1 is SNHLY, CDR2 FYNNEI. Trimming took 6 bases from V and 9 from J, leaving 15 bases between them. The CDR3 sequence is 13 residues long. This receptor was identified in a human donor who received a liver transplant. This chain links TRBV2 with TRBJ1-5, with a weak D call TRBD1 (6 bases). Sequenced material: CD4+ T cells from blood, taken before liver transplant. The CDR3 nucleotides are TGTGCCAGCAGGGGACAACAGTCAGGGCCCCAGCATTTT. This gives the protein CASRGQQSGPQHF.